Presented here are 13 T cell receptor beta chains from one specimen sequenced in a study of blood T cell repertoires in COVID-19 (dated by TCRdb to between 2020 and 2021). Library prep was done by the immunoSEQ multiplex PCR assay. TCRdb re-hosts the immuneACCESS table, in-frame sequences only. Its copies lack some clones; in the studies checked, an unresolved V gene accounts for under half of them, and the cause for the rest is not known. For this sample the table gives about 59,000 clones, of which about 70% were detected only once. The top ten constitute approximately 14% of the sample. Sequenced material: peripheral blood. Every receptor here comes from a woman aged 65 to 85 with acute or convalescent COVID-19.

A few counts support this clone. This chain connects TRBV19 to TRBJ1-6, with TRBD1 matching 8 bases. Germline V CDR1 and CDR2: LNHDA, SQIVND (reference sequence). The CDR3 runs to 15 residues. V lost 3 bases and J lost 7; bases outside the gene matches: 5. The chain's CDR3 is CASSIGGQGNSPLHF. In DNA, the CDR3 is TGTGCCAGTAGTATTGGAGGACAGGGCAATTCACCCCTCCACTTT.

A single count supports this clone. V and J are TRBV7-9 and TRBJ1-1, with D maybe TRBD1 (6 bases). The CDR3 consists of 11 residues. Trimming removed 1 base at V and 10 bases at J, with 7 bases between. Germline V gene sequence: CDR1 SEHNR, CDR2 FQNEAQ (reference sequence). The CDR3 region has the DNA TGTGCCAGCAGCTTAGAAGGGGGAGCTTTCTTT. This encodes CASSLEGGAFF. The variable domain in full, with the rest retrieved from reference TRBV7-9 and TRBJ1-1, is DTGVSQNPRHKITKRGQNVTFRCDPISEHNRLYWYRQTLGQGPEFLTYFQNEAQLEKSRLLSDRFSAERPKGSFSTLEIQRTEQGDSAMYLCASSLEGGAFFGQGTRLTVV.

V is TRBV29-1 and J is TRBJ1-1; TRBD1 aligns across 8 bases. This CDR3 is built from 15 residues. From germline, CDR1 is SQVTM and CDR2 ANQGSEA. J lost 0 bases, V lost 6 bases, and 9 bases had no gene match. This CDR3 is CSVTGTGSMNTEAFF. CDR3 sequence (DNA): TGCAGCGTAACCGGGACAGGCTCTATGAACACTGAAGCTTTCTTT. The variable domain in full, completed from reference TRBV29-1 and TRBJ1-1, reads SAVISQKPSRDICQRGTSLTIQCQVDSQVTMMFWYRQQPGQSLTLIATANQGSEATYESGFVIDKFPISRPNLTFSTLTVSNMSPEDSSIYLCSVTGTGSMNTEAFFGQGTRLTVV.

The CDR3: CASSNYRGDVEAFF. The CDR3 nucleotides read TGTGCCAGCAGCAATTACAGGGGGGACGTTGAAGCTTTCTTT. V is TRBV2 and J is TRBJ1-1; 8 nucleotides align to TRBD1. CDR1 SNHLY and CDR2 FYNNEI come from the germline V gene. The CDR3 totals 14 residues. V was pared by 6 bases and J by 7 bases, with 10 bases of the junction left unmatched.

This clone turned up a few times. The J gene is TRBJ1-5, the V gene TRBV19; D perhaps matches TRBD1 (5 bases). The germline V gene encodes CDR1 LNHDA and CDR2 SQIVND (reference sequence). Trimming removed 8 bases from V and 2 bases from J, with 7 bases in between. CDR3 length: 12 residues. The CDR3: CASCRGNQPQHF. CDR3 DNA: TGTGCCAGTTGCAGGGGCAATCAGCCCCAGCATTTT. The entire variable domain, with the rest obtained from reference TRBV19 and TRBJ1-5, is as follows: DGGITQSPKYLFRKEGQNVTLSCEQNLNHDAMYWYRQDPGQGLRLIYYSQIVNDFQKGDIAEGYSVSREKKESFPLTVTSAQKNPTAFYLCASCRGNQPQHFGDGTRLSIL.

This clone was seen a single time. The chain couples TRBV7-3 to TRBJ1-2; perhaps TRBD1 as D (5 bases). CDR3 length: 17 amino acids. Trimming removed 5 bases from V and 6 bases from J, with 25 bases in between. The germline V gene encodes CDR1 SGHTA and CDR2 FQGTGA. CDR3 sequence (DNA): TGTGCCAGCAGCCAAACCCGGACAATACAACAGCTAGATGGCTACACCTTC. As protein: CASSQTRTIQQLDGYTF. The full variable domain, rest sourced from reference TRBV7-3 and TRBJ1-2, is GAGVSQTPSNKVTEKGKYVELRCDPISGHTALYWYRQSLGQGPEFLIYFQGTGAADDSGLPNDRFFAVRPEGSVSTLKIQRTERGDSAVYLCASSQTRTIQQLDGYTFGSGTRLTVV.

The chain recombines TRBV5-1 with TRBJ1-2; 8 nucleotides line up with TRBD1. Per the germline V gene, CDR1 is SGHRS and CDR2 is YFSETQ. V shed 4 bases and J 6 bases; nucleotides not matched to a gene: 11. This CDR3 spans 15 amino acids. The CDR3 DNA follows: TGCGCCAGCAGCCCCTTAGGACAGGGTGGTAATGGCTACACCTTC. Protein: CASSPLGQGGNGYTF.

The chain is built from TRBV27 and TRBJ2-1; 9 bases are a match to TRBD1. The CDR3 has 14 amino acids. V was pared by 5 bases and J by 9 bases, with 8 bases of the junction left unmatched. CDR1 is MNHEY and CDR2 is SMNVEV in the germline V gene (reference sequence). DNA for the CDR3: TGTGCCAGCAGTCCCGGACAGGGGATCGGTGAGCAGTTCTTC. This gives the protein CASSPGQGIGEQFF.

The chain employs TRBV18 and TRBJ1-1; D perhaps matches TRBD1 (6 bases). V shed 4 bases and J shed 6 bases, with 12 bases lying between them. Germline V lookup: CDR1 KGHSH, CDR2 LQKENI. CDR3 size: 13 residues. The CDR3 sequence: CASSLQAGAEAFF. The CDR3 nucleotides are TGTGCCAGCTCACTCCAGGCAGGGGCTGAAGCTTTCTTT.

Only a few counts were recorded for this clone. This sequence joins TRBV10-1 and TRBJ2-1; 13 bases match TRBD2. The CDR3 loop spans 19 amino acids. V lost 6 bases to trimming and J lost 7 bases; unmatched junction nucleotides: 18. The V gene's germline CDR1 is WNHNN and CDR2 SYGVQD (reference sequence). The CDR3 is CASSGGLAGAYGPNNEQFF. Here the CDR3 DNA reads TGCGCCAGCAGCGGTGGACTAGCGGGGGCCTACGGCCCCAATAATGAGCAGTTCTTC.

This rearrangement joins TRBV19 to TRBJ2-3; 8 bases align to TRBD1. Unmatched junction bases numbered 1, after V lost 3 bases and J lost 8 bases. The length of the CDR3 is 12 residues. CDR1 and CDR2 from the germline V gene are LNHDA and SQIVND (reference sequence). The CDR3 DNA sequence: TGTGCCAGTAGTATGACAGGGGCTACGCAGTATTTT. Residues: CASSMTGATQYF.

J is TRBJ1-4 and V is TRBV5-5; possibly TRBD1 for D (6 bases). Between the trimmed V and J ends, which lost 6 bases and 0 bases, there was a span of 9 bases. The CDR3 spans 14 residues. Germline V lookup: CDR1 SGHKS, CDR2 YYEKEE (reference sequence). The CDR3 DNA reads as TGTGCCAGCATCGGACAGCCAACTAATGAAAAACTGTTTTTT. Amino acid sequence: CASIGQPTNEKLFF.

This chain joins TRBV25-1 and TRBJ1-1; 11 nucleotides line up with TRBD1. Looked up from germline, CDR1 is MGHDK and CDR2 is SYGVNS. V lost 5 bases to trimming and J lost 0 bases; unmatched junction nucleotides: 8. This CDR3 contains 17 residues. The DNA of the CDR3 is TGTGCCAGCAGTAGTGGTTGGGACAGGGGGTTGAACACTGAAGCTTTCTTT. Translating gives CASSSGWDRGLNTEAFF.